This T cell receptor (beta chain) was documented in a study of blood T cell repertoires in COVID-19. Per the original methods: Estimates of nucleated cell counts were drawn from the amplification of reference gene primers. The assay was immunoSEQ multiplex PCR, and TCRdb's table has in-frame clones only and misses some. V, J and clone size are taken as reported in that table, and D and trimming were inferred from the DNA itself. The data contain about 160,000 clones, roughly 90% of them singletons. Participants were aged about 18 to 89 years from 24 US areas. Cohort allocation depended upon clinical history that participants reported. Individuals in the exposed group had encountered a COVID-19 case within 2 weeks preceding study entry. In germline, CDR1 is MNHEY, CDR2 SMNVEV (reference sequence). The CDR3 totals 12 residues. Trimming removed 7 bases at V and 5 bases at J, with 10 bases between.

Sequencing used PBMCs or T cells enriched from blood (not recorded which). The chain uses TRBV27 and TRBJ2-3, with D tentatively TRBD1 (5 bases). The clonotype comes from a woman in her thirties or forties who had been exposed to COVID-19. CDR3 loop: CASTGAGDTQYF. As DNA, the CDR3 is TGTGCCAGCACTGGGGCCGGAGATACGCAGTATTTT.